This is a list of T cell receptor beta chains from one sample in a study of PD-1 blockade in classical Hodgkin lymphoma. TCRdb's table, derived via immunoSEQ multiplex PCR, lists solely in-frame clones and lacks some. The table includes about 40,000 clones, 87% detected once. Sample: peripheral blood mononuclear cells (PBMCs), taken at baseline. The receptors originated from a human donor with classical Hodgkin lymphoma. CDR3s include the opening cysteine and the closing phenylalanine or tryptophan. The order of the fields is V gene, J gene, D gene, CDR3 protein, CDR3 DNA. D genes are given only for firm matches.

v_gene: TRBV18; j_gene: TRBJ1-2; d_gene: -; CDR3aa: CASSPTGLNYGYTF; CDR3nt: TGTGCCAGCTCACCGACAGGACTAAACTATGGCTACACCTTC
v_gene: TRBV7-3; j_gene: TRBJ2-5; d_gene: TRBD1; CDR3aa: CASSLGTGETQYF; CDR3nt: TGTGCCAGCAGCCTTGGGACAGGGGAAACCCAGTACTTC
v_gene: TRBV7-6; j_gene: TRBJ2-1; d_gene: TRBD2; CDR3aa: CASSTPLKRGGNEQFF; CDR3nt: TGTGCCAGCAGCACCCCCCTCAAGCGGGGCGGGAATGAGCAGTTCTTC
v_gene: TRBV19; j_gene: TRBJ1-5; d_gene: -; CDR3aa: CASSRDFNQPQHF; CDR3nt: TGTGCCAGTAGCAGGGACTTCAATCAGCCCCAGCATTTT
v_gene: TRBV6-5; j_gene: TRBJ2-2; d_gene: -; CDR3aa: CASTDGVNTGELFF; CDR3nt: TGTGCCAGCACGGACGGGGTGAACACCGGGGAGCTGTTTTTT
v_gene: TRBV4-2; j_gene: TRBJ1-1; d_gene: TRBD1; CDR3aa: CASSQGGQMNTEAFF; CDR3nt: TGTGCCAGCAGCCAAGGGGGACAGATGAACACTGAAGCTTTCTTT
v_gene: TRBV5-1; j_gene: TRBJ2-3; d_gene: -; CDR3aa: CASSPALSEADTQYF; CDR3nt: TGCGCCAGCAGCCCCGCTCTTTCAGAGGCAGATACGCAGTATTTT
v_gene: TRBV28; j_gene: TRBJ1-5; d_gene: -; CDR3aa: CASKGPGWQPQHF; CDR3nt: TGTGCCAGCAAAGGTCCGGGTTGGCAGCCCCAGCATTTT
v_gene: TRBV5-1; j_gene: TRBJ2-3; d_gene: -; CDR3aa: CASSLAGRRGRGTDTQYF; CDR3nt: TGCGCCAGCAGCTTGGCCGGTAGGAGGGGTCGAGGCACAGATACGCAGTATTTT
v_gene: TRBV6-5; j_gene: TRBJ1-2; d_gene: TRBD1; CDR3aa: CASSYSGTVYGYTF; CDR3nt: TGTGCCAGCAGTTACTCGGGGACAGTCTATGGCTACACCTTC
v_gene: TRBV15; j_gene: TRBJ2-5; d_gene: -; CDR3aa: CATSRDLGVRETQYF; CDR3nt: TGTGCCACCAGCAGAGATTTAGGGGTCAGAGAGACCCAGTACTTC